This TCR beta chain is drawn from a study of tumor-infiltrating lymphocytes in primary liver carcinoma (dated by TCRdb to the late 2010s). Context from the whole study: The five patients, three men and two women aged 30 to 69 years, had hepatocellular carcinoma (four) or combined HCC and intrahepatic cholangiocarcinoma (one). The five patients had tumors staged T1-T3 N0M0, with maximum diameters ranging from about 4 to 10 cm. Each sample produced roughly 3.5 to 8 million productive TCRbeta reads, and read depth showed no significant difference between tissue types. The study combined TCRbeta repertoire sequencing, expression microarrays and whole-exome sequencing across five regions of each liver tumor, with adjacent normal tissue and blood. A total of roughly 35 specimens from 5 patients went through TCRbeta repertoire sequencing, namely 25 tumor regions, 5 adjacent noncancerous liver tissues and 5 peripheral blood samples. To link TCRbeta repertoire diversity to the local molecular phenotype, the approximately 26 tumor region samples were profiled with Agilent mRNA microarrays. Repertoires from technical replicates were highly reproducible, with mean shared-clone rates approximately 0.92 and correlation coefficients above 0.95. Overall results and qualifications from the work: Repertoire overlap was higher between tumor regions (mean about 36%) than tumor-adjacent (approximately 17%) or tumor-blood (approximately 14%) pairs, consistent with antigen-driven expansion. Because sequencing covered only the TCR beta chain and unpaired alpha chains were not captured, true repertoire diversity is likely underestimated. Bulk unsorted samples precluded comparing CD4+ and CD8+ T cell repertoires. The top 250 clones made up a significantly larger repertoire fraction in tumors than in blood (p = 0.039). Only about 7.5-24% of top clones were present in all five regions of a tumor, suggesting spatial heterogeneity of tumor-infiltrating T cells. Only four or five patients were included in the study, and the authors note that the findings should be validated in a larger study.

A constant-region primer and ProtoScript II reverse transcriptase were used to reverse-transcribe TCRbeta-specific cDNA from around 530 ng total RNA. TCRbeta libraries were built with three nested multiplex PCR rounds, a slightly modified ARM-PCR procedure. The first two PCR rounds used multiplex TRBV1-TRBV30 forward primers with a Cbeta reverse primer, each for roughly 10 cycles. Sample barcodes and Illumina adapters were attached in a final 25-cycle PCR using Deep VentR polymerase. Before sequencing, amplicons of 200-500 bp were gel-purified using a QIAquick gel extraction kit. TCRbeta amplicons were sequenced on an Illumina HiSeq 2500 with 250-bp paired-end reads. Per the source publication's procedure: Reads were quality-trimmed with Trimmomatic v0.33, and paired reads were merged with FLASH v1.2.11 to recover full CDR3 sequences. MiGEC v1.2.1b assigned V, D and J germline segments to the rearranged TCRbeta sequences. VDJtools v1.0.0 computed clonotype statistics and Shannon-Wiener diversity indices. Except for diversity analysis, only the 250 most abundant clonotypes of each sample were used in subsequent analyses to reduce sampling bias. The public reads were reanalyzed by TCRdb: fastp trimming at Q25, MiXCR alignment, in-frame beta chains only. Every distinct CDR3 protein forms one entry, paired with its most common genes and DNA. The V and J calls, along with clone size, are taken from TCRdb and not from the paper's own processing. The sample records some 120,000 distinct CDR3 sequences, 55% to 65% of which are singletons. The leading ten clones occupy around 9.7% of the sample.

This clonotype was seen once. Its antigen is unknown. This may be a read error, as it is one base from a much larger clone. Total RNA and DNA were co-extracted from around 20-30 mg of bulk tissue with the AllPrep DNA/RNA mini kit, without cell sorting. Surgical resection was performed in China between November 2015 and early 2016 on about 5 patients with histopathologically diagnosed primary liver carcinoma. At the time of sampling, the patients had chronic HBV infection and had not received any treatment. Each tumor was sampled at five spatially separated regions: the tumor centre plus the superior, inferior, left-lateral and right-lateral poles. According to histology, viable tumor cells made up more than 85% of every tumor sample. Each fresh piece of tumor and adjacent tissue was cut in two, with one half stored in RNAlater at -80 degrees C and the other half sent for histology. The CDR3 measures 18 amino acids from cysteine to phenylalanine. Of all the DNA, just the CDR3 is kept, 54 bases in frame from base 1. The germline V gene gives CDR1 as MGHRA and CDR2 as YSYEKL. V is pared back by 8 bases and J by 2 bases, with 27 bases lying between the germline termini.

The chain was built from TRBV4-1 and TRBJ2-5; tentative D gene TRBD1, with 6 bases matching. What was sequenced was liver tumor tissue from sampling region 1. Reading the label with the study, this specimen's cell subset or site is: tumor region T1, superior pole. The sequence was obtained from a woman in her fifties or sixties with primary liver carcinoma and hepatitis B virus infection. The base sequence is TGCGCCAGCGCTCCCGCGGGCCGTAACAGGGAGCCTCAAGAGACCCAGTACTTC. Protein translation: CASAPAGRNREPQETQYF.